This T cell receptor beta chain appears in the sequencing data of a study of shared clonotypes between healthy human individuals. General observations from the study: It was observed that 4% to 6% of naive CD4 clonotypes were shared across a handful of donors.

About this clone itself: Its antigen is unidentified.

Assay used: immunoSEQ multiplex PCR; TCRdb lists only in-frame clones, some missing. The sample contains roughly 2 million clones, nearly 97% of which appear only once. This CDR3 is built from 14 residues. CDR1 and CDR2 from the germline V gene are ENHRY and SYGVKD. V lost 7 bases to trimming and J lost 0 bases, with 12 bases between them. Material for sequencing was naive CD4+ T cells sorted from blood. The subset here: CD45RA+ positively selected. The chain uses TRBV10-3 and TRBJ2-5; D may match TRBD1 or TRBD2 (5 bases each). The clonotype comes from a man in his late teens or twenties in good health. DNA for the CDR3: TGTGCCATCACGGAAGGGACGCACCAAGAGACCCAGTACTTC. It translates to CAITEGTHQETQYF.